A single sample is the source of the 7 T cell receptor beta chains below, sequenced in a study of T cell responses to AZD1222 COVID-19 vaccine. The assay was immunoSEQ multiplex PCR, and TCRdb's table has in-frame clones only and misses some. In the table there are 75,000 to 100,000 clones, approximately 91% of which are singletons. The input for sequencing was peripheral blood, taken on day 0 of AZD1222 vaccination. These receptors originate from an adult in good health.

The CDR3 DNA sequence: TGTGCCAGCAGTTACTCGGCCAGGGGGCTTGGAGATACGCAGTATTTT. It is translated as CASSYSARGLGDTQYF. This chain links TRBV6-5 with TRBJ2-3, with 8 bases fitting TRBD1. This CDR3 region has 16 residues. V was pared by 0 bases and J by 5 bases, with 7 bases of the junction left unmatched. Germline CDR1 is MNHEY and CDR2 is SVGAGI.

The chain links TRBV2 to TRBJ2-5; D might be TRBD1 (5 bases). The CDR3 sequence is 14 residues long. The germline CDR1 and CDR2 sequences are SNHLY and FYNNEI. The germline V and J ends were trimmed by 1 base and 5 bases, with 11 bases remaining between them. The CDR3, as DNA: TGTGCCAGCAGTGAAGGGGGCAACGGGGAGACCCAGTACTTC. Protein sequence: CASSEGGNGETQYF.

This clone was counted a single time. An end of the junction does not agree with germline; a read error may underlie this. The chain has TRBV7-7 and TRBJ2-5; D may be TRBD2 (6 bases). From germline, CDR1 is SSHAT and CDR2 FNYEAQ (reference sequence). The length of the CDR3 is 14 residues. As DNA, the CDR3 is TGTGCTAGCAGCTTGGTGGGAGGTGGGCAGACCCAGTACTTC. As protein: CASSLVGGGQTQYF.

The V call is TRBV5-6, the J call TRBJ1-4; tentative D call: TRBD1 (5 bases). Germline V gene sequence: CDR1 SGHDT, CDR2 YYEEEE. CDR3 length: 14 residues. The V end was cut by 4 bases, the J end by 7 bases, with 14 bases between. For the CDR3, the DNA is TGTGCCAGCAGCCTGAGGGGAGTCGGTGAAAAACTGTTTTTT. This translates into CASSLRGVGEKLFF.

Of note for this clone: An end of the junction differs from the germline gene, which may be a read error. In nucleotides, the CDR3 is TGTGCCAGCAGCGAAGGGGGCGGTGTCAGGGAAAAACTGTTTTTT. It yields the protein CASSEGGGVREKLFF. The rearrangement joins TRBV2 to TRBJ1-4, with TRBD1 matching 7 bases. Germline V gives CDR1 SNHLY, CDR2 FYNNEI. There are 15 residues in the CDR3.

The chain links TRBV14 to TRBJ2-1; 14 nucleotides line up with TRBD2. Trimming cost V 3 bases and J 4 bases; bases outside gene matches: 8. CDR3 length: 18 amino acids. Germline assignment: CDR1 SGHDN and CDR2 FVKESK. CDR3 amino acids: CASSQGLAGVFPYNEQFF. The CDR3 DNA sequence: TGTGCCAGCAGCCAGGGACTAGCGGGGGTGTTCCCTTACAATGAGCAGTTCTTC.

This chain links TRBV7-9 with TRBJ1-1; perhaps TRBD1 as D (5 bases). The CDR3 length is 17 residues. Per the germline V gene, CDR1 is SEHNR and CDR2 is FQNEAQ (reference sequence). Between the trimmed V and J ends, which lost 5 bases and 1 base, there was a span of 20 bases. CDR3 nucleotides: TGTGCCAGCAGCCCCCCGGGGCGGGGGGGTAAGAACACTGAAGCTTTCTTT. As protein: CASSPPGRGGKNTEAFF.